What follows is one T cell receptor beta chain and its context. The data originate from a study of blood T cell repertoires in COVID-19. Study-level information: Material from acute and convalescent COVID-19 was sourced from the United States, Italy and Spain. PBMCs, B-cell-depleted T cells, or T cells were the source of the cDNA or gDNA that made up the material.

Germline CDR1 and CDR2: MNHEY and SVGAGI. The CDR3 spans 14 residues. In the authors' methods: Reference gene primer amplification gave estimated nucleated cell counts. Repertoires were generated with immunoSEQ multiplex PCR, while TCRdb's copy carries only in-frame clones and drops some. V and J calls and clone size follow that table, whereas D and trimming were derived from the DNA. This table has 65,000 to 90,000 clones, 82% appearing once. Input material: peripheral blood. The sequence was collected from a woman aged 60-75 years with acute or convalescent COVID-19. The rearrangement links TRBV6-5 to TRBJ2-7; 14 bases agree with TRBD2. CDR3 sequence (DNA): TGTGCGAGTAAGGGACTAGCGGGGGCCTACGAGCAGTACTTC. This sequence encodes CASKGLAGAYEQYF.